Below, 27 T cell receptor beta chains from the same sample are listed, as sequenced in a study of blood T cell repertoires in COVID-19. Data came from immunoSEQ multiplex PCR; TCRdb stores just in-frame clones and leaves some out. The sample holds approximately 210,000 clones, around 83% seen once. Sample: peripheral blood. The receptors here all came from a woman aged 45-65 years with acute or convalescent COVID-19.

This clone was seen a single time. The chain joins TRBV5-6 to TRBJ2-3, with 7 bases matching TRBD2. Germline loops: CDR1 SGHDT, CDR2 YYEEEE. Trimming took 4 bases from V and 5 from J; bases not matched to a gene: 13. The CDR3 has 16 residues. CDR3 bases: TGTGCCAGCAGCCGAGGGACTACCCGTGGTGTAGATACGCAGTATTTT. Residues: CASSRGTTRGVDTQYF.

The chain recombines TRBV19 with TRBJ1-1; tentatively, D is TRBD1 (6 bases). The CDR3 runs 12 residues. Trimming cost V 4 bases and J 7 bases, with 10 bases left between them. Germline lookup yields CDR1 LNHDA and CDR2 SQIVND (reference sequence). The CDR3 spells CASSTQGFEAFF. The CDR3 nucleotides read TGTGCCAGTAGTACCCAGGGGTTTGAAGCTTTCTTT.

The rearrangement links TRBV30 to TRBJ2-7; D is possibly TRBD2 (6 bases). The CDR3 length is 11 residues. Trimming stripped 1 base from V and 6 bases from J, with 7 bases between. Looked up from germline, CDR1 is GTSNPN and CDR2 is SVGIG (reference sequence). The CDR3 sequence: CAWSEGGEQYF. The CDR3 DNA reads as TGTGCCTGGAGTGAGGGAGGCGAGCAGTACTTC.

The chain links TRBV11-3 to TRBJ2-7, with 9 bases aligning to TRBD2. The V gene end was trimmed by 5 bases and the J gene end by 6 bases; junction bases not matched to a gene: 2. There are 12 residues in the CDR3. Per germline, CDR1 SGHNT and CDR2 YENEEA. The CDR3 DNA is TGTGCCAGCAGCCCGACTAGCGGCGAGCAGTACTTC. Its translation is CASSPTSGEQYF.

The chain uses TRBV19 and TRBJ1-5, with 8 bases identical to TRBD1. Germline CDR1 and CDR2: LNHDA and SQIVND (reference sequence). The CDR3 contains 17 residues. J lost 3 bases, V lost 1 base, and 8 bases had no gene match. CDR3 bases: TGTGCCAGTAGTATAGGGCCCGTGACAGGGGCCAATCAGCCCCAGCATTTT. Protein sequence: CASSIGPVTGANQPQHF.

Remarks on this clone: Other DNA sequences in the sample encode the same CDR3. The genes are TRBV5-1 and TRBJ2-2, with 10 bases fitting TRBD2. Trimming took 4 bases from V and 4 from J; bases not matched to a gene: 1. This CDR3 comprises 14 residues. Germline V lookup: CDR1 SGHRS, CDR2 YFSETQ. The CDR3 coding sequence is TGCGCCAGCAGCCAGCGGGAGGGCACCGGGGAGCTGTTTTTT. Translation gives CASSQREGTGELFF.

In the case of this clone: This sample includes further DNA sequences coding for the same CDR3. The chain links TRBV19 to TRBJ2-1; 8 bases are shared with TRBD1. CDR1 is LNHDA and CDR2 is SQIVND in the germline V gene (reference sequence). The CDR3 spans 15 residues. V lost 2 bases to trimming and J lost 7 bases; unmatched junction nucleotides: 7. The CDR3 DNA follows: TGTGCCAGTAGTATATCAGGGACAGGTGGTAATGAGCAGTTCTTC. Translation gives CASSISGTGGNEQFF.

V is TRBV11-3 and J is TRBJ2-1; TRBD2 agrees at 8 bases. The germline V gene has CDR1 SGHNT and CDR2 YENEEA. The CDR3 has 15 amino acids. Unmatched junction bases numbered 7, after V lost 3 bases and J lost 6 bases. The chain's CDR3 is CASSLGPGGGNEQFF. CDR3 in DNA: TGTGCCAGCAGCTTGGGCCCGGGAGGGGGCAATGAGCAGTTCTTC.

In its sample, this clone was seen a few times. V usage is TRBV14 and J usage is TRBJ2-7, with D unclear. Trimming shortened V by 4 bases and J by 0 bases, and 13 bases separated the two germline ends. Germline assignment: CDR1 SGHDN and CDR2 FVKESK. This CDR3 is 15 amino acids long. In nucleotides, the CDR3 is TGTGCCAGCAGCCCCCTCTATTCGAGCTCCTACGAGCAGTACTTC. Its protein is CASSPLYSSSYEQYF.

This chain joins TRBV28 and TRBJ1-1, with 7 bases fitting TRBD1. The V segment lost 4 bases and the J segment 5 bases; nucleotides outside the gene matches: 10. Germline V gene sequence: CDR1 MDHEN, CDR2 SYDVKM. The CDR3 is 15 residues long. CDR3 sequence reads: CASSSTGMGLTEAFF. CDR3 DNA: TGTGCCAGCAGTTCGACAGGGATGGGGCTAACTGAAGCTTTCTTT.

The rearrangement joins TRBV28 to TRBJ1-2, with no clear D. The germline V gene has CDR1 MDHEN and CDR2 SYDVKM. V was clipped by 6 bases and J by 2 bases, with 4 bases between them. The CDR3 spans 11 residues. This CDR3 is CASSGNYGYTF. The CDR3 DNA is TGTGCCAGCAGCGGGAACTATGGCTACACCTTC.

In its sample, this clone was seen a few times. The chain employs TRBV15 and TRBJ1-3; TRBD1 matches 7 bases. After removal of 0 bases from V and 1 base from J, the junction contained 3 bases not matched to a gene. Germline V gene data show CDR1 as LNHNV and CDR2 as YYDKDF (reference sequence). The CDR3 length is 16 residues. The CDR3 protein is CATSRDQGVSGNTIYF. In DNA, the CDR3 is TGTGCCACCAGCAGAGATCAGGGGGTTTCTGGAAACACCATATATTTT. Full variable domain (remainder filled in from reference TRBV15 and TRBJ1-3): DAMVIQNPRYQVTQFGKPVTLSCSQTLNHNVMYWYQQKSSQAPKLLFHYYDKDFNNEADTPDNFQSRRPNTSFCFLDIRSPGLGDTAMYLCATSRDQGVSGNTIYFGEGSWLTVV.

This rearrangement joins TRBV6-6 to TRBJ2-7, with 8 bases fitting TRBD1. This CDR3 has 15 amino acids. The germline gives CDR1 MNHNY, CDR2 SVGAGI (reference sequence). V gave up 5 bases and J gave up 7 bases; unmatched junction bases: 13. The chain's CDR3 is CASSPQGGVLKEQYF. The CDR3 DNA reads TGTGCCAGCAGTCCACAGGGGGGAGTCCTAAAGGAGCAGTACTTC.

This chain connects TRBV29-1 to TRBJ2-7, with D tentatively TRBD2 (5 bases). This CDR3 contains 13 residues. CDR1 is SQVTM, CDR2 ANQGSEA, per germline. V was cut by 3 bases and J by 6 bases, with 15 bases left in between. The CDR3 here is CSVDGPGAGEQYF. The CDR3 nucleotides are TGCAGCGTTGATGGTCCGGGCGCGGGCGAGCAGTACTTC.

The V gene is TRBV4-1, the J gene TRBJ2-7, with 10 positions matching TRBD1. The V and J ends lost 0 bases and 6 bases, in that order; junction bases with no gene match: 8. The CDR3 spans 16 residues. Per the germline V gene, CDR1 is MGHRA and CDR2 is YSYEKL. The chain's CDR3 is CASSQDGGQGLVEQYF. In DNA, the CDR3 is TGCGCCAGCAGCCAAGATGGGGGACAGGGGCTTGTCGAGCAGTACTTC.

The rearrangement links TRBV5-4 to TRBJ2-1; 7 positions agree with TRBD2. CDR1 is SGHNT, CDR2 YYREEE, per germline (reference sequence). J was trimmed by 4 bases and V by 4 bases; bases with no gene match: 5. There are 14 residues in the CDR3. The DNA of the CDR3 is TGTGCCAGCAGCCCAAGACTAGCTTACAATGAGCAGTTCTTC. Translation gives CASSPRLAYNEQFF. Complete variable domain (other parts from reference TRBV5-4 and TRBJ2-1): ETGVTQSPTHLIKTRGQQVTLRCSSQSGHNTVSWYQQALGQGPQFIFQYYREEENGRGNFPPRFSGLQFPNYSSELNVNALELDDSALYLCASSPRLAYNEQFFGPGTRLTVL.

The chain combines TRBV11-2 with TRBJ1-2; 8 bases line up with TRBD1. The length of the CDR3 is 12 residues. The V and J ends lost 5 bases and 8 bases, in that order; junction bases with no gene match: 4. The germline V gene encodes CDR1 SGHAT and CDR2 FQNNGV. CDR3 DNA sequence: TGTGCCAGCAGCAGGACAGGGAACGGCTACACCTTC. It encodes CASSRTGNGYTF.

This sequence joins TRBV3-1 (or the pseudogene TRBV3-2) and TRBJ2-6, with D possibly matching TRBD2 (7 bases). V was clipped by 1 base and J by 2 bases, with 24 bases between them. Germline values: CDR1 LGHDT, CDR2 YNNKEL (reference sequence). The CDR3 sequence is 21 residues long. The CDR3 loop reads CASSQVLPGRGSLPGANVLTF. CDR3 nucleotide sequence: TGTGCCAGCAGCCAAGTTCTCCCGGGGAGGGGGTCCCTCCCTGGGGCCAACGTCCTGACTTTC.

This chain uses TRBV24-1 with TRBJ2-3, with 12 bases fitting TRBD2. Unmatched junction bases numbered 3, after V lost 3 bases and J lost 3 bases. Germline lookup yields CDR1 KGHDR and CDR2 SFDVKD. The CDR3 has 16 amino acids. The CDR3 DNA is TGTGCCACCAGTGATGGGACTAGCGGGTGGACAGATACGCAGTATTTT. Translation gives CATSDGTSGWTDTQYF.

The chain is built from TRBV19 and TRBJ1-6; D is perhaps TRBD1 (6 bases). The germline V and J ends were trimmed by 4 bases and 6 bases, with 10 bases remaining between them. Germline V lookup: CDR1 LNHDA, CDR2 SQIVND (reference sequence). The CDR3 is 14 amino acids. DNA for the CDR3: TGTGCCAGTAGTACGGGGGGGCCTAATTCACCCCTCCACTTT. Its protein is CASSTGGPNSPLHF.

CDR3 in amino acids: CATSDFRDSGYTF. The CDR3 DNA reads as TGTGCCACCAGTGATTTTCGGGACAGTGGCTACACCTTC. The chain joins TRBV24-1 to TRBJ1-2, with 7 bases that match TRBD1. CDR1 is KGHDR, CDR2 SFDVKD, per germline. The CDR3 runs 13 residues. J gave up 7 bases and V 1 base, and 2 bases lay outside the gene matches.

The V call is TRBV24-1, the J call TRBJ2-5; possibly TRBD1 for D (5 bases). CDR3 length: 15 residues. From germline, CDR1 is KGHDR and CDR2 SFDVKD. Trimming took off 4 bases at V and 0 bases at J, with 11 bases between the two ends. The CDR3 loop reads CATSEGQGDQETQYF. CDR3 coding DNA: TGTGCCACCAGTGAAGGTCAGGGCGACCAAGAGACCCAGTACTTC.

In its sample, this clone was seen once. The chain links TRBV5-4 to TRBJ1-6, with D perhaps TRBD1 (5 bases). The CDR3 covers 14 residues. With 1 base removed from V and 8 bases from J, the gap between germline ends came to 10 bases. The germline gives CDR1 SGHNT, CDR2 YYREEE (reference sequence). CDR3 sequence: CASSLSGPDSPLHF. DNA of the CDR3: TGTGCCAGCAGCTTGTCAGGGCCCGATTCACCCCTCCACTTT. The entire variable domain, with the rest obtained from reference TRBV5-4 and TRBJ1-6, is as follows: ETGVTQSPTHLIKTRGQQVTLRCSSQSGHNTVSWYQQALGQGPQFIFQYYREEENGRGNFPPRFSGLQFPNYSSELNVNALELDDSALYLCASSLSGPDSPLHFGNGTRLTVT.

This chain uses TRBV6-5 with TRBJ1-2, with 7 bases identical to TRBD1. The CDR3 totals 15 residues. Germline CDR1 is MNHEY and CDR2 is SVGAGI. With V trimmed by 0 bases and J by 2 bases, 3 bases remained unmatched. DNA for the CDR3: TGTGCCAGCAGTTACTCCTCGACAGGGAACTATGGCTACACCTTC. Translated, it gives CASSYSSTGNYGYTF.

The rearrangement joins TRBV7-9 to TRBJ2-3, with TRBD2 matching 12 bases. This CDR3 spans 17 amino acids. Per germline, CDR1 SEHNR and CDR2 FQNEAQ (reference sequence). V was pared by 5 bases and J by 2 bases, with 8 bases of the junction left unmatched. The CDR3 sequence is CASSPSRLAGVTDTQYF. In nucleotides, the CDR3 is TGTGCCAGCAGCCCCAGCCGACTAGCGGGAGTCACAGATACGCAGTATTTT.

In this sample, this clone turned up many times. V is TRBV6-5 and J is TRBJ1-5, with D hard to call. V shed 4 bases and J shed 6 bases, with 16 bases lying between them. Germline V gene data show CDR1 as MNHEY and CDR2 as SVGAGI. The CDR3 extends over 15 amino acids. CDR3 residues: CASSSRTGSVQPQHF. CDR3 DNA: TGTGCCAGCAGTTCCCGGACGGGATCGGTTCAGCCCCAGCATTTT.

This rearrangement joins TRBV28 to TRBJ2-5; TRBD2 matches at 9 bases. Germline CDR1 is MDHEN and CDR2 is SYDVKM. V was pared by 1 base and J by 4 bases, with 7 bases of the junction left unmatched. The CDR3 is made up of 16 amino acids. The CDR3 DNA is TGTGCCAGCAGTTTATCCGCTAGCGGGACCGGAGAGACCCAGTACTTC. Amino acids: CASSLSASGTGETQYF.